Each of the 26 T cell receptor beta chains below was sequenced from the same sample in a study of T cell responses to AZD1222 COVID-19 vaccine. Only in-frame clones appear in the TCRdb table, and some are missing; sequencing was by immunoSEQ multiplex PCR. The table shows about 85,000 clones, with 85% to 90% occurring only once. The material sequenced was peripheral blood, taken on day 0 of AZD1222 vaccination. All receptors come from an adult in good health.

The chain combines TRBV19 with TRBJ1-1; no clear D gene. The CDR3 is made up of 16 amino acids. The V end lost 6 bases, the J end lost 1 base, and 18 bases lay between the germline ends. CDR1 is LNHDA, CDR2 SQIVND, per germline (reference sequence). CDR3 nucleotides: TGTGCCAGTAGGGGTGGAGGGTTCCCACCGAACACTGAAGCTTTCTTT. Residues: CASRGGGFPPNTEAFF.

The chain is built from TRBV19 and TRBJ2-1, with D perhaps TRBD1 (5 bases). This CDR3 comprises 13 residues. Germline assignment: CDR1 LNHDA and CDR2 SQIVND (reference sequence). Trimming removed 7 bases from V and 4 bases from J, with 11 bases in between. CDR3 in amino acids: CASNPQGYNEQFF. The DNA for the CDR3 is TGTGCCAGTAACCCTCAGGGATACAATGAGCAGTTCTTC. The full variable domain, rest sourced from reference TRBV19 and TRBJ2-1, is DGGITQSPKYLFRKEGQNVTLSCEQNLNHDAMYWYRQDPGQGLRLIYYSQIVNDFQKGDIAEGYSVSREKKESFPLTVTSAQKNPTAFYLCASNPQGYNEQFFGPGTRLTVL.

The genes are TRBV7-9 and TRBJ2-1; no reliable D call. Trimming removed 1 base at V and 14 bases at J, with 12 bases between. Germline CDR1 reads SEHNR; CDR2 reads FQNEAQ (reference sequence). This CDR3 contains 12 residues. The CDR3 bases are TGTGCCAGCAGCTTAGTTGAGAGTAGTAAGTTCTTC. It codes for CASSLVESSKFF.

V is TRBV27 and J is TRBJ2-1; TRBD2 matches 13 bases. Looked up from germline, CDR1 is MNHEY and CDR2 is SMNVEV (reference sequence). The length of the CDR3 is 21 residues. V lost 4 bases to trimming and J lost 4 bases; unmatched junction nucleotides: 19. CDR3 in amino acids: CASSSDRDNGLAGVPYNEQFF. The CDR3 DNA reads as TGTGCCAGCAGTTCGGACCGGGACAACGGACTAGCGGGAGTTCCGTACAATGAGCAGTTCTTC.

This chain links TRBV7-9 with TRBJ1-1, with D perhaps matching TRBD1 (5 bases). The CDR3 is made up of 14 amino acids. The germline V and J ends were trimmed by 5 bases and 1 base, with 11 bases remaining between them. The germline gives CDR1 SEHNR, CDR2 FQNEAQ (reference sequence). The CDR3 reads CASSPPGGNTEAFF. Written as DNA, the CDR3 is TGTGCCAGCAGCCCCCCGGGGGGGAACACTGAAGCTTTCTTT. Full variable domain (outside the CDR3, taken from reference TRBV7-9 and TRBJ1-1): DTGVSQNPRHKITKRGQNVTFRCDPISEHNRLYWYRQTLGQGPEFLTYFQNEAQLEKSRLLSDRFSAERPKGSFSTLEIQRTEQGDSAMYLCASSPPGGNTEAFFGQGTRLTVV.

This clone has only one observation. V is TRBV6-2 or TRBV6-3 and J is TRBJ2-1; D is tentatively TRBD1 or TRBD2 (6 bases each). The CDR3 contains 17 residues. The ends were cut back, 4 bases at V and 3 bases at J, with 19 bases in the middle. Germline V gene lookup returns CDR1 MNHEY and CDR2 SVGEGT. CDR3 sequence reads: CASSLQGGAGIYNEQFF. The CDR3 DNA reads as TGTGCCAGCAGTTTACAGGGTGGGGCGGGAATCTACAATGAGCAGTTCTTC.

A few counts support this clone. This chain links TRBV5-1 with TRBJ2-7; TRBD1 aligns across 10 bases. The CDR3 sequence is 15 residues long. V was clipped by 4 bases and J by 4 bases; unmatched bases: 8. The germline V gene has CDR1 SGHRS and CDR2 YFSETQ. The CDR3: CASSRGQGDIYEQYF. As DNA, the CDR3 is TGCGCCAGCAGCCGCGGACAGGGGGATATTTACGAGCAGTACTTC.

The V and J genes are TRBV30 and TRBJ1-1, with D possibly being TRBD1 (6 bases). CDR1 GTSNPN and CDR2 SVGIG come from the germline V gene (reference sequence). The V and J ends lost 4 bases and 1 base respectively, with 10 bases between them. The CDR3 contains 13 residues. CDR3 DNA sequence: TGTGCCTGGAACGGACAGTCGAACACTGAAGCTTTCTTT. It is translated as CAWNGQSNTEAFF.

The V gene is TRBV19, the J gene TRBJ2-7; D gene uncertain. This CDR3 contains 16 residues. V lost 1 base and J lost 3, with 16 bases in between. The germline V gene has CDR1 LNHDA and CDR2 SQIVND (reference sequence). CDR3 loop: CASSIGLGSANYEQYF. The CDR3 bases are TGTGCCAGTAGTATAGGTTTGGGGTCGGCAAACTACGAGCAGTACTTC.

The CDR3 loop is CASSLGLGDTEAFF. The CDR3 DNA reads as TGTGCCAGCAGCTTGGGCCTAGGGGACACTGAAGCTTTCTTT. This chain connects TRBV5-4 to TRBJ1-1; maybe TRBD1 (5 bases). CDR1 is SGHNT, CDR2 YYREEE, per germline (reference sequence). Trimming took off 0 bases at V and 3 bases at J, with 9 bases between the two ends. The CDR3 contains 14 residues.

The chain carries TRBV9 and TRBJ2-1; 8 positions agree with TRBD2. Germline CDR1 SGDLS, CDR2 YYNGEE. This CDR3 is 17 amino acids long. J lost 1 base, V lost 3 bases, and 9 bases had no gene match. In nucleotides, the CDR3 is TGTGCCAGCAGCGGGGGCGGGGCGGGAGGTTCCTACAATGAGCAGTTCTTC. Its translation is CASSGGGAGGSYNEQFF.

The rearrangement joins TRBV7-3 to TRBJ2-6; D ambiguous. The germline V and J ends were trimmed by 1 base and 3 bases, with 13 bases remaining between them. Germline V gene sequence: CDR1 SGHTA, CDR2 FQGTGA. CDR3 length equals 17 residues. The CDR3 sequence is CASSLRSSMSGANVLTF. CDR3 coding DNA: TGTGCCAGCAGCTTAAGGAGCAGTATGAGTGGGGCCAACGTCCTGACTTTC.

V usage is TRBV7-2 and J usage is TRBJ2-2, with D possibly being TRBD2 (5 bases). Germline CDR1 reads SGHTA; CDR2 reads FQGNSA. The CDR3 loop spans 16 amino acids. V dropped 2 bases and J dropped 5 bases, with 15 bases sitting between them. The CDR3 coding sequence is TGTGCCAGCAGCTTAAATGGCTACTCGGGAACCGGGGAGCTGTTTTTT. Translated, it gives CASSLNGYSGTGELFF.

In DNA, the CDR3 is TGTGCCAGCAGCCGGACAGGGGACCGTCAGCCCCAGCATTTT. It translates to CASSRTGDRQPQHF. J is TRBJ1-5 and V is TRBV7-9, with 9 bases aligning to TRBD1. This CDR3 comprises 14 residues. The V gene end was trimmed by 5 bases and the J gene end by 6 bases; junction bases not matched to a gene: 5. From germline, CDR1 is SEHNR and CDR2 FQNEAQ (reference sequence).

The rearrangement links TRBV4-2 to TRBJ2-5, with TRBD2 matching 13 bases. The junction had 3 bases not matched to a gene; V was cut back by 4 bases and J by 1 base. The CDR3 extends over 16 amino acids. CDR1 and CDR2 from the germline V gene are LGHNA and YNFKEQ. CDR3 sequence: CASSPRTSGGQETQYF. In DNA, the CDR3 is TGTGCCAGCAGCCCCAGGACTAGCGGGGGCCAAGAGACCCAGTACTTC.

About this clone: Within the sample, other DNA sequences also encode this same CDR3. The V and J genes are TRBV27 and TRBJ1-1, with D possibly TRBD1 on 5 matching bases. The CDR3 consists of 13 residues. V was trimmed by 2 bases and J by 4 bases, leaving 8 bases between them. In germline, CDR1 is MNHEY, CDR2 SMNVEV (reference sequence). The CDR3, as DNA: TGTGCCAGCAGTTTACAGGGTTCCACTGAAGCTTTCTTT. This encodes CASSLQGSTEAFF.

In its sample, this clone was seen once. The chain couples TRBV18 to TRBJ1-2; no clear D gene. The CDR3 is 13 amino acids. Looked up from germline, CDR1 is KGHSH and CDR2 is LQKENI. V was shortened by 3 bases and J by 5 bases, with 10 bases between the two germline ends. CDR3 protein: CASSPEVGYGYTF. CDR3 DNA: TGTGCCAGCTCACCCGAAGTTGGATATGGCTACACCTTC.

CDR3 sequence: CATSDRRLDQETQYF. The CDR3 DNA is TGTGCCACCAGTGATCGACGACTGGACCAAGAGACCCAGTACTTC. The V and J genes are TRBV24-1 and TRBJ2-5; D gene unclear. The germline V gene has CDR1 KGHDR and CDR2 SFDVKD. The germline V and J ends were trimmed by 3 bases and 0 bases, with 10 bases remaining between them. This CDR3 has 15 amino acids.

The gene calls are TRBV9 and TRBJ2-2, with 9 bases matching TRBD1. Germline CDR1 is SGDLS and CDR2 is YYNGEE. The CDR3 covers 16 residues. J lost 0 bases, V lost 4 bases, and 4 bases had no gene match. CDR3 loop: CASSSGQGTNTGELFF. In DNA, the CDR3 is TGTGCCAGCAGCTCGGGACAGGGAACGAACACCGGGGAGCTGTTTTTT.

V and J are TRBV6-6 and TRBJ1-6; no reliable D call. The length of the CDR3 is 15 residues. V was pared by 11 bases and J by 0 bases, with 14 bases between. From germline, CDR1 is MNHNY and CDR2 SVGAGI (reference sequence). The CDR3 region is CASREVSSYNSPLHF. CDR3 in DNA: TGTGCCTCCCGGGAGGTGAGCTCCTATAATTCACCCCTCCACTTT.

This CDR3 is CASSTRTGGNTEAFF. DNA for the CDR3: TGTGCCAGCAGCACCCGGACAGGGGGCAACACTGAAGCTTTCTTT. The chain links TRBV7-9 to TRBJ1-1, with 11 bases identical to TRBD1. J lost 2 bases, V lost 5 bases, and 4 bases had no gene match. Germline V gene lookup returns CDR1 SEHNR and CDR2 FQNEAQ (reference sequence). CDR3 length equals 15 residues.

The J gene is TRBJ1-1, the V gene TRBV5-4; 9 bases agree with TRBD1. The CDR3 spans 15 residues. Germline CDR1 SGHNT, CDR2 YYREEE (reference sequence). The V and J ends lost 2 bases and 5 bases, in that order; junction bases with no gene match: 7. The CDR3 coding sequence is TGTGCCAGCAGCTTTCCGGACAGGGGCCCAACTGAAGCTTTCTTT. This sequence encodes CASSFPDRGPTEAFF.

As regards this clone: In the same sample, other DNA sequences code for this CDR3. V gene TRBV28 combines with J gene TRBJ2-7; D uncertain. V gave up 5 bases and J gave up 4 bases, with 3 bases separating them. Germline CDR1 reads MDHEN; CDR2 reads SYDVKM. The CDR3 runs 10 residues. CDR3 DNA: TGTGCCAGCAGTGGGTACGAGCAGTACTTC. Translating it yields CASSGYEQYF.

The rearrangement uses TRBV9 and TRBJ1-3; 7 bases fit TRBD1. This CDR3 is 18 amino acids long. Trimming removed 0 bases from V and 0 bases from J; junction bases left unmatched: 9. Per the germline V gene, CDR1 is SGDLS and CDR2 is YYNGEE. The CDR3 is CASSVEALQGISGNTIYF. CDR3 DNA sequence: TGTGCCAGCAGCGTAGAGGCTCTACAGGGGATCTCTGGAAACACCATATATTTT.

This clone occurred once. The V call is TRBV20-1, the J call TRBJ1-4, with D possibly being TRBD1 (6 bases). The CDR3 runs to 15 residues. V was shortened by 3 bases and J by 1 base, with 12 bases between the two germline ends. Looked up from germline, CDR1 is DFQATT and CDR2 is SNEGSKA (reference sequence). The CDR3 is CSASDPRGTNEKLFF. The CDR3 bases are TGCAGTGCTAGTGACCCCAGGGGAACTAATGAAAAACTGTTTTTT.

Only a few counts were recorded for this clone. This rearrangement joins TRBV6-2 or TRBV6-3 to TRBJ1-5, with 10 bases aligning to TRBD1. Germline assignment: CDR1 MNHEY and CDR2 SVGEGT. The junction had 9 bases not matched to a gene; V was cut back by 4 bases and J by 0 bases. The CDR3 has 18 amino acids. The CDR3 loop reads CASSSGTGADDSNQPQHF. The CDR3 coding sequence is TGTGCCAGCAGTTCCGGGACAGGGGCAGATGATAGCAATCAGCCCCAGCATTTT.